This T cell receptor beta chain is from a study of CD8 T cells in ankylosing spondylitis. Study conclusions and caveats: Ankylosing spondylitis blood appeared to carry a characteristic TCR beta motif of several highly homologous variants.

Notes on this clonotype: The antigen remains undetermined.

TCRdb reprocessed the 5' RACE reads via MiXCR and lists one record per CDR3 protein. The data contain hundreds of thousands of distinct CDR3 sequences, roughly a quarter of them singletons. Looked up from germline, CDR1 is DFQATT and CDR2 is SNEGSKA (reference sequence). This CDR3 contains 13 residues. Trimming took 4 bases from V and 3 from J, leaving 10 bases between them. This chain links TRBV20-1 with TRBJ1-3; D not certain. Sequencing used blood, either unsorted or a sorted T cell fraction (not recorded which). The sequence was obtained from a male donor with ankylosing spondylitis. CDR3: CSATRGFGNTIYF. For the CDR3, the DNA is TGCAGTGCTACGCGTGGGTTTGGAAACACCATATATTTT.